Sequencing of this TCR beta chain was carried out in a study of blood T cell repertoires in COVID-19. This clone was seen more than once but under ten times. The CDR3 loop spans 13 amino acids. The V end lost 4 bases, the J end lost 3 bases, and 10 bases lay between the germline ends. CDR1 is KGHSH, CDR2 LQKENI, per germline. Using immunoSEQ multiplex PCR, the repertoire was profiled, and TCRdb retains in-frame clones only, with some absent. The repertoire consists of 200,000 to 250,000 clones, with 86% occurring once and the leading ten covering roughly 3.4%. The sequence derives from a woman in her thirties or forties with acute COVID-19. Sequenced: PBMCs or T cells enriched from blood (not recorded which). V gene TRBV18 combines with J gene TRBJ2-7, with D possibly matching TRBD1 (7 bases). CDR3 loop: CASSLRGVYEQYF. Written as DNA, the CDR3 is TGTGCCAGCTCACTCAGGGGGGTCTACGAGCAGTACTTC.